The entry below describes one T cell receptor beta chain. Its matching antigen is unknown. The sample originates from a study of T-cell reconstitution after alpha-beta-depleted transplantation in children. It was with unique molecular identifiers that the TCRbeta library was prepared. TCRdb recomputed calls from the PCR reads with MiXCR, one row per CDR3 protein. Altogether about 350,000 distinct CDR3 sequences are present, 16% being singletons, with the ten largest covering about 41%. Overall study results and limits: Hyperexpanded clones declined; after one year, newly produced T cells mostly supplied diversity. Expanded graft clones numbering several hundred reportedly gave rise to alpha-beta T cells about two months after transplant. Surviving recipient T cells and intrathymic progenitors accounted for some patients' high TCRbeta diversity at day 60.

Trimming left V 4 bases short and J 9 bases short, with 18 bases between. CDR3 length: 13 residues. The germline CDR1 and CDR2 sequences are SQVTM and ANQGSEA. The chain uses TRBV29-1 and TRBJ2-5; D may be TRBD1 or TRBD2 (7 bases each). This receptor was obtained from a male patient under 10 years old who had a stem cell transplant for acute lymphoblastic leukemia, so the T cells may come from the graft donor. Sample: PBMCs, mostly from graft donor cells, taken 360 days after TCRalphabeta/CD19-depleted stem cell transplant. In nucleotides, the CDR3 is TGCAGCGTTGGGGCGGCCCAGGGGGGGCCCCAGTACTTC. Its protein product is CSVGAAQGGPQYF.